The 18 T cell receptor beta chains in this list originate from one sample, sequenced in a study of vaccination and CD4 T cells after COVID-19. Cultured CD4+ T-cell DNA underwent Oncomine TCR Beta short-read sequencing. Via MiXCR, TCRdb re-called the PCR reads, giving one row per CDR3 protein. The data show 1,400 to 1,500 distinct CDR3 sequences, 13% seen once. Antigens of these TCRs are unknown. As for treatment: approximately nine-day PBMC culture with coronavirus spike peptide pools or control peptides (ViraFEST assay). An unexposed donor provided the CD4+ T cells, which were collected before the COVID-19 pandemic (2011-2018). The specimen was CD4+ T cells from blood, cultured in vitro. The receptor set was obtained from a human donor in good health.

This clonotype is classed as medium-sized. The chain recombines TRBV10-1 with TRBJ2-3; no clear D. The V and J ends lost 2 bases and 0 bases respectively, with 3 bases between them. Germline V CDR1 and CDR2: WNHNN, SYGVQD (reference sequence). The CDR3 contains 13 residues. CDR3 DNA: TGCGCCAGCAGTGAGGGTAGCACAGATACGCAGTATTTT. Protein product: CASSEGSTDTQYF.

This clonotype is categorized as medium-sized. The gene calls are TRBV20-1 and TRBJ1-2, with D tentatively TRBD1 (5 bases). CDR1 and CDR2 (germline): DFQATT, SNEGSKA (reference sequence). Between the trimmed V and J ends, which lost 1 base and 7 bases, there was a span of 7 bases. This CDR3 has 11 amino acids. CDR3 loop: CSARGGSGYTF. The CDR3, as DNA: TGCAGTGCTAGAGGGGGGTCTGGCTACACCTTC.

The chain uses TRBV19 and TRBJ1-1; D is ambiguous. Deletions cut 3 bases from V and 0 bases from J, with 8 bases between. This CDR3 has 14 amino acids. Germline CDR1 reads LNHDA; CDR2 reads SQIVND (reference sequence). The CDR3 nucleotides are TGTGCCAGTAGTATGACGACCTTGAACACTGAAGCTTTCTTT. It yields the protein CASSMTTLNTEAFF.

This clonotype is labeled medium-sized (0.01 to 0.1%). The genes are TRBV20-1 and TRBJ2-3; 10 bases agree with TRBD2. The CDR3 runs to 15 residues. The trim removed 1 base at V and 3 bases at J, leaving 4 bases unmatched. CDR1 is DFQATT and CDR2 is SNEGSKA in the germline V gene (reference sequence). CDR3 nucleotides: TGCAGTGCTAGAGGGCTAGCGGGAGCTACAGATACGCAGTATTTT. It is translated as CSARGLAGATDTQYF.

By share of the sample, this clonotype is medium-sized. The chain joins TRBV19 to TRBJ2-2; 8 positions agree with TRBD1. V was clipped by 4 bases and J by 7 bases; unmatched bases: 14. In germline, CDR1 is LNHDA, CDR2 SQIVND (reference sequence). This CDR3 is 17 amino acids long. CDR3 residues: CASSTARADRAGGELFF. Written as DNA, the CDR3 is TGTGCCAGTAGTACCGCTCGGGCGGACAGGGCCGGCGGGGAGCTGTTTTTT. Supplemented by reference TRBV19 and TRBJ2-2, the full variable domain reads DGGITQSPKYLFRKEGQNVTLSCEQNLNHDAMYWYRQDPGQGLRLIYYSQIVNDFQKGDIAEGYSVSREKKESFPLTVTSAQKNPTAFYLCASSTARADRAGGELFFGEGSRLTVL.

With respect to this clonotype: A much larger clone sits a single nucleotide away, making a read error possible. Because the CDR3 is missing its conserved closing phenylalanine or tryptophan, this is likely a read error. This sequence joins TRBV7-2 and TRBJ2-5, with no clear D. CDR3 length: 13 residues. Deletions cut 3 bases from V and 1 base from J, with 6 bases between. Germline V gene data show CDR1 as SGHTA and CDR2 as FQGNSA. The CDR3 DNA is TGTGCCAGCAGCTTGAGACTCCAAGAGACCCAGTACTTA. It translates to CASSLRLQETQYL.

This clonotype is medium-sized within its sample. This sequence joins TRBV7-2 and TRBJ2-2; 9 bases map to TRBD1. This CDR3 is built from 15 residues. Unmatched junction bases numbered 7, after V lost 6 bases and J lost 5 bases. Germline V gene lookup returns CDR1 SGHTA and CDR2 FQGNSA. The CDR3 reads CASSTRTGETGELFF. CDR3 in DNA: TGTGCCAGCAGTACCAGGACAGGGGAGACCGGGGAGCTGTTTTTT. Supplemented by reference TRBV7-2 and TRBJ2-2, the full variable domain reads GAGVSQSPSNKVTEKGKDVELRCDPISGHTALYWYRQSLGQGLEFLIYFQGNSAPDKSGLPSDRFSAERTGGSVSTLTIQRTQQEDSAVYLCASSTRTGETGELFFGEGSRLTVL.

This clonotype is categorized as large. This chain connects TRBV6-2 or TRBV6-3 to TRBJ1-5, with a tentative D call TRBD1 (5 bases). Germline CDR1 is MNHEY and CDR2 is SVGEGT. This CDR3 has 13 amino acids. The V and J ends lost 2 bases and 7 bases respectively, with 9 bases between them. This chain's CDR3 is CASSYPQGQPQHF. The CDR3 DNA sequence: TGTGCCAGCAGTTACCCTCAGGGACAGCCCCAGCATTTT.

This clonotype ranks as large. CDR3 residues: CASSLVLAGQETQYF. CDR3 bases: TGTGCCAGCAGCTTGGTTCTAGCGGGTCAAGAGACCCAGTACTTC. The chain combines TRBV5-4 with TRBJ2-5, with 8 bases fitting TRBD2. Germline loops: CDR1 SGHNT, CDR2 YYREEE (reference sequence). This CDR3 has 15 residues. V gave up 0 bases and J gave up 2 bases; unmatched junction bases: 3.

By proportion, this clonotype is large. The chain joins TRBV21-1 to TRBJ2-4. TRBV21-1 is a pseudogene locus. The CDR3 is 12 residues long. This chain's CDR3 is CASSAGMGIQYF. CDR3 DNA sequence: TGTGCCAGCAGCGCAGGCATGGGCATTCAGTACTTC.

By share of the sample, this clonotype is medium-sized. This chain links TRBV5-4 with TRBJ1-5, with unresolved D. The germline V gene encodes CDR1 SGHNT and CDR2 YYREEE (reference sequence). Trimming removed 2 bases from V and 2 bases from J, with 14 bases in between. The CDR3 has 16 amino acids. CDR3 protein: CASSFWGGGGNQPQHF. The DNA for the CDR3 is TGTGCCAGCAGCTTCTGGGGAGGAGGTGGCAATCAGCCCCAGCATTTT. The full variable domain, its missing parts supplied by reference TRBV5-4 and TRBJ1-5, is ETGVTQSPTHLIKTRGQQVTLRCSSQSGHNTVSWYQQALGQGPQFIFQYYREEENGRGNFPPRFSGLQFPNYSSELNVNALELDDSALYLCASSFWGGGGNQPQHFGDGTRLSIL.

The CDR3 is CASSQALSIGTQYF. Here the CDR3 DNA reads TGTGCCAGTAGTCAGGCTCTCAGTATCGGTACGCAGTATTTT. The chain links TRBV19 to TRBJ2-3; D gene unclear. Trimming left V 5 bases short and J 8 bases short, with 17 bases between. Germline CDR1 reads LNHDA; CDR2 reads SQIVND (reference sequence). The CDR3 spans 14 residues. The full variable domain, its missing parts supplied by reference TRBV19 and TRBJ2-3, is DGGITQSPKYLFRKEGQNVTLSCEQNLNHDAMYWYRQDPGQGLRLIYYSQIVNDFQKGDIAEGYSVSREKKESFPLTVTSAQKNPTAFYLCASSQALSIGTQYFGPGTRLTVL.

This clonotype qualifies as large. The genes are TRBV24-1 and TRBJ2-5; weak D call: TRBD1 (6 bases). The CDR3 is made up of 15 amino acids. Germline V lookup: CDR1 KGHDR, CDR2 SFDVKD. The V end was cut by 3 bases, the J end by 1 base, with 11 bases between. The CDR3 spells CATSDATGTQETQYF. The CDR3 DNA follows: TGTGCCACCAGTGATGCCACAGGGACCCAAGAGACCCAGTACTTC.

This clonotype was observed a handful of times. This chain joins TRBV29-1 and TRBJ2-2, with 7 bases aligning to TRBD1. V was clipped by 5 bases and J by 4 bases; unmatched bases: 7. This CDR3 region has 14 residues. The germline CDR1 and CDR2 sequences are SQVTM and ANQGSEA. The CDR3 DNA reads TGCAGCGTTACAGGGGCCCTCCGCACCGGGGAGCTGTTTTTT. It yields the protein CSVTGALRTGELFF.

This clonotype is termed medium-sized. The rearrangement joins TRBV28 to TRBJ1-5, with TRBD1 matching over 7 bases. CDR3 size: 20 residues. The germline CDR1 and CDR2 sequences are MDHEN and SYDVKM. Losses at the gene ends were 5 bases for V and 1 base for J; bases not matched to a gene: 20. CDR3 amino acids: CASSPIVPWSRGQSNQPQHF. The CDR3 DNA reads TGTGCCAGCAGTCCTATAGTACCGTGGTCGAGGGGGCAAAGCAATCAGCCCCAGCATTTT.

This clonotype is medium-sized within its sample. The V call is TRBV10-3, the J call TRBJ2-3, with 9 bases lining up with TRBD2. V lost 7 bases to trimming and J lost 4 bases; unmatched junction nucleotides: 6. Germline loops: CDR1 ENHRY, CDR2 SYGVKD. This CDR3 is built from 14 residues. Here the CDR3 reads CAITPSGIADTQYF. The CDR3 DNA follows: TGTGCCATCACCCCTAGCGGGATAGCAGATACGCAGTATTTT.

The chain links TRBV9 to TRBJ2-5; D gene unclear. Germline CDR1 is SGDLS and CDR2 is YYNGEE. With 4 bases removed from V and 3 bases from J, the gap between germline ends came to 10 bases. The CDR3 sequence is 13 residues long. The CDR3 here is CASSPLPEETQYF. Here the CDR3 DNA reads TGTGCCAGCAGCCCCCTTCCCGAAGAGACCCAGTACTTC.

This clonotype is medium-sized (0.01 to 0.1%) in the sample. One end of the junction fails to match germline, which may point to a read error. The chain employs TRBV27 and TRBJ2-5, with D tentatively TRBD2 (6 bases). Germline CDR1 is MNHEY and CDR2 is SMNVEV (reference sequence). The CDR3 is 13 residues long. The CDR3 DNA follows: TGTGCCAGCCGTTTTAGCGGTCAAGAGACCCAGTACTTC. This codes for CASRFSGQETQYF.